This T cell receptor (beta chain) was sequenced during a study of cytotoxic CD8 clonotypes in ibrutinib-treated CLL. Study background: The patients comprised roughly 10 relapsed/refractory and about 16 treatment-naive cases, around 17 IGHV unmutated. Following treatment for a median roughly twelve months, range 6 to 36, response samples were then taken. General study findings and limits: Clonality measured at baseline exceeded age-matched healthy donors, tracking circulating CD8+ T-cell counts. Clonality went higher at ibrutinib response and then dropped back toward baseline at progression.

This clone was detected only once. Its antigen is not known. The method was immunoSEQ multiplex PCR; TCRdb's version includes in-frame clones alone and lacks a portion of them. The sample has 55,000 to 80,000 clones; 90% are singletons. Germline V gives CDR1 MDHEN, CDR2 SYDVKM. V was cut by 4 bases and J by 1 base, with 11 bases left in between. CDR3 length: 15 amino acids. This chain connects TRBV28 to TRBJ1-5; the D is unclear. The receptor's source is a human donor with chronic lymphocytic leukemia. The sequencing used PBMCs, collected after 12 months of ibrutinib treatment. CDR3 DNA: TGTGCCAGCAGTTACGGCAGTAGCAGCAATCAGCCCCAGCATTTT. This encodes CASSYGSSSNQPQHF.